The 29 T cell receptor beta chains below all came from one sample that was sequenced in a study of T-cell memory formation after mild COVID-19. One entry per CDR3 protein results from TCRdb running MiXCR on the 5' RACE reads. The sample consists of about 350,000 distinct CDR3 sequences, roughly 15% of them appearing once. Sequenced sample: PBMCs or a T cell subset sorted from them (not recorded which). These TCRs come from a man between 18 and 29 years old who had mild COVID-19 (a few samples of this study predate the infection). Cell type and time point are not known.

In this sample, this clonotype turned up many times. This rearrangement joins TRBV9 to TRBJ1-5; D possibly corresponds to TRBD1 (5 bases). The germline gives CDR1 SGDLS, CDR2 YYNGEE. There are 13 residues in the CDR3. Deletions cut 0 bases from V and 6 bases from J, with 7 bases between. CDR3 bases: TGTGCCAGCAGCGTAGAGGGGTCTCAGCCCCAGCATTTT. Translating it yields CASSVEGSQPQHF.

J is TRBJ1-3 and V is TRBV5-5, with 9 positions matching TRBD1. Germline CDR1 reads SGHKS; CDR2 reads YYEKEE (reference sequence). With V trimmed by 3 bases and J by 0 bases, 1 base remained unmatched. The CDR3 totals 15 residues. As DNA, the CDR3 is TGTGCCAGCAGCTCGACAGGGGGCTCTGGAAACACCATATATTTT. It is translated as CASSSTGGSGNTIYF.

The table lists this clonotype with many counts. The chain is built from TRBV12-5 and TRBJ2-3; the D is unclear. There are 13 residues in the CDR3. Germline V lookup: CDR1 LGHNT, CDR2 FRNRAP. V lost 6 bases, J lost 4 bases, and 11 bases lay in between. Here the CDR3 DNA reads TGTGCTAGTGGGCAACAGATCCCAGATACGCAGTATTTT. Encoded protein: CASGQQIPDTQYF.

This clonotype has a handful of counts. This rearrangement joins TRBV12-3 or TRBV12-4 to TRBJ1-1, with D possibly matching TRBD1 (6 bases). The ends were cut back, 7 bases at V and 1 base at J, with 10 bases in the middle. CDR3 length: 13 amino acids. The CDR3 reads CASMTGTNTEAFF. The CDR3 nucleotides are TGTGCCAGCATGACAGGAACGAACACTGAAGCTTTCTTT.

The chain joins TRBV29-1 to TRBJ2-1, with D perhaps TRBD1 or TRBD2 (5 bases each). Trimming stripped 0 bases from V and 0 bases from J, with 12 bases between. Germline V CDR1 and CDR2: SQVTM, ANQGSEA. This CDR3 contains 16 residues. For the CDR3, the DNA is TGCAGCGTTGAAGATCGGAAAGGGACCTCCTACAATGAGCAGTTCTTC. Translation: CSVEDRKGTSYNEQFF.

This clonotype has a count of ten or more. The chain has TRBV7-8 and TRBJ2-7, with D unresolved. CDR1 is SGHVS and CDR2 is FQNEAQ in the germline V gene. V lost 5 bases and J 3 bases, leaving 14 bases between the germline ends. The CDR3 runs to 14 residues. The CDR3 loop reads CASSPTPLYYEQYV. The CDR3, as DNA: TGTGCCAGCAGCCCGACCCCTCTCTACTACGAGCAGTACGTC.

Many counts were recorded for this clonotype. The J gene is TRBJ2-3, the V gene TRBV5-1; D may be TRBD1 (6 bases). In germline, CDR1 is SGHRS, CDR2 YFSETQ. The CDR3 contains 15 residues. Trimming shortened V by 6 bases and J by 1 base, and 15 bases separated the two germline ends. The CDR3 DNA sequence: TGCGCCAGCATTGGTACGACAGGAGGCACAGATACGCAGTATTTT. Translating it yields CASIGTTGGTDTQYF.

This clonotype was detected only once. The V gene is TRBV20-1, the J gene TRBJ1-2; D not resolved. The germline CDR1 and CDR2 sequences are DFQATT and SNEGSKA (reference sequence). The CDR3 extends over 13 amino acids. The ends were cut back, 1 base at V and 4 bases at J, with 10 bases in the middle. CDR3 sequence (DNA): TGCAGTGCTAGAGCTCTGGACTTCTATGGCTACACCTTC. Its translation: CSARALDFYGYTF.

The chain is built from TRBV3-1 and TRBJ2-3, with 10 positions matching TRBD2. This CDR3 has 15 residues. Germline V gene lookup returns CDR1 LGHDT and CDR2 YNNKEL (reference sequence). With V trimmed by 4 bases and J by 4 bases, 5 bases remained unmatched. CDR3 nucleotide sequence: TGTGCCAGCAGCCCCATGAGCGGGGGGGCAGATACGCAGTATTTT. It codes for CASSPMSGGADTQYF.

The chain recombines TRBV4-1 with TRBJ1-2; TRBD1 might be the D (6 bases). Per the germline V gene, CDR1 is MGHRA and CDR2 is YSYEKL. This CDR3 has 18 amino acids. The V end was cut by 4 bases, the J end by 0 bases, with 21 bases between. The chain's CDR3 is CASSPQRDTLGSNYGYTF. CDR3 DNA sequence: TGCGCCAGCAGCCCCCAAAGGGACACACTAGGCTCTAACTATGGCTACACCTTC.

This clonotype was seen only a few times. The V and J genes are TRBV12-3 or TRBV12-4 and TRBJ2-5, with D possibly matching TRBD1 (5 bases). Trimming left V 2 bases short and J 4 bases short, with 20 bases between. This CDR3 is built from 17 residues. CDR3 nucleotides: TGTGCCAGCAGTTTAAATGGTCTCTTAAGGGGAATAGAGACCCAGTACTTC. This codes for CASSLNGLLRGIETQYF.

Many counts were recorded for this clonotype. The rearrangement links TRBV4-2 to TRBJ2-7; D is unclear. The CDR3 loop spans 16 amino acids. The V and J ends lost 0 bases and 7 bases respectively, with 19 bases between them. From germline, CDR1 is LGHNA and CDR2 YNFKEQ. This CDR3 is CASSQDFNYYQGEQYF. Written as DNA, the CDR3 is TGTGCCAGCAGCCAAGACTTCAATTACTATCAAGGAGAGCAGTACTTC.

CDR3 sequence (DNA): TGCGCCAGCAGCCAAGGGTCACAGTTGAACACTGAAGCTTTCTTT. Its translation is CASSQGSQLNTEAFF. The V call is TRBV4-3, the J call TRBJ1-1; no clear D. This CDR3 has 15 amino acids. Trimming pared 1 base from V and 0 bases from J, leaving 9 bases between. The germline V gene has CDR1 LGHNA and CDR2 YSLEER.

The CDR3 bases are TGTGCCAGCAGCACAACGGGAAACCAAGAGACCCAGTACTTC. Its protein product is CASSTTGNQETQYF. The V call is TRBV7-3, the J call TRBJ2-5; TRBD2 is a possible D gene (5 bases). This CDR3 comprises 14 residues. Trimming shortened V by 5 bases and J by 0 bases, and 10 bases separated the two germline ends. Germline lookup yields CDR1 SGHTA and CDR2 FQGTGA.

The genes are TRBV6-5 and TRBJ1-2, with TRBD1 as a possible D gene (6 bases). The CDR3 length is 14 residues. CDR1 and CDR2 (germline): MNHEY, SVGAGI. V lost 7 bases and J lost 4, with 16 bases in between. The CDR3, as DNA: TGTGCCAGCAAACCAGGGGAGTGGGGCTATGGCTACACCTTC. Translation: CASKPGEWGYGYTF.

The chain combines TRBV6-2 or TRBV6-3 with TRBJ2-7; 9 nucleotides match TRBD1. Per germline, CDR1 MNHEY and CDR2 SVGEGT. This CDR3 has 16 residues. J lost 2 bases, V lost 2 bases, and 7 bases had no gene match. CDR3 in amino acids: CASSYNGQGNTYEQYF. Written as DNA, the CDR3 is TGTGCCAGCAGTTACAACGGACAGGGGAACACCTACGAGCAGTACTTC.

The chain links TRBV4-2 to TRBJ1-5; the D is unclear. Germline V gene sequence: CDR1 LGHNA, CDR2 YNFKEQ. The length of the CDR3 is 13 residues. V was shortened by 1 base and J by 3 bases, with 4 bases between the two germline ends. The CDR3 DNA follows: TGTGCCAGCAGCCAAGGAATCAATCAGCCCCAGCATTTT. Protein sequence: CASSQGINQPQHF.

In DNA, the CDR3 is TGTGCCAGCATTGTGGCGGGGACCTACGAGCAGTACGTC. Amino acids: CASIVAGTYEQYV. This rearrangement joins TRBV6-2 or TRBV6-3 to TRBJ2-7, with a tentative D call TRBD2 (6 bases). In germline, CDR1 is MNHEY, CDR2 SVGEGT. Trimming took off 7 bases at V and 2 bases at J, with 12 bases between the two ends. This CDR3 is 13 amino acids long.

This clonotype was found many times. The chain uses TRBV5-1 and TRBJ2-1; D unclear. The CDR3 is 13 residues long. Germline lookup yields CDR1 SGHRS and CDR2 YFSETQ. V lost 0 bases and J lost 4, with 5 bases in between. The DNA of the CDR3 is TGCGCCAGCAGCTTGGGGTGGTACAATGAGCAGTTCTTC. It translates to CASSLGWYNEQFF. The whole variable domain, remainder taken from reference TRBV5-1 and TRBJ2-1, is KAGVTQTPRYLIKTRGQQVTLSCSPISGHRSVSWYQQTPGQGLQFLFEYFSETQRNKGNFPGRFSGRQFSNSRSEMNVSTLELGDSALYLCASSLGWYNEQFFGPGTRLTVL.

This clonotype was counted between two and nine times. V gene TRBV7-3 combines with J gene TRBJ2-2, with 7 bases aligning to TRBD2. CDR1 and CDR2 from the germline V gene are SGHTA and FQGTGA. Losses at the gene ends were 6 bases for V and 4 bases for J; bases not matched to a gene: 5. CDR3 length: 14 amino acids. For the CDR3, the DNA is TGTGCCAGCAGTCTAGCGGCGCGCACCGGGGAGCTGTTTTTT. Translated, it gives CASSLAARTGELFF.

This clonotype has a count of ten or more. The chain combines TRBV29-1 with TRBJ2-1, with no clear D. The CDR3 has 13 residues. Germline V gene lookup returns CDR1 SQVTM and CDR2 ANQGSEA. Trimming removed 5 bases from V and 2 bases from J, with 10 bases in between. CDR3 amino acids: CSVKKPTYNEQFF. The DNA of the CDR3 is TGCAGCGTTAAGAAGCCTACCTACAATGAGCAGTTCTTC.

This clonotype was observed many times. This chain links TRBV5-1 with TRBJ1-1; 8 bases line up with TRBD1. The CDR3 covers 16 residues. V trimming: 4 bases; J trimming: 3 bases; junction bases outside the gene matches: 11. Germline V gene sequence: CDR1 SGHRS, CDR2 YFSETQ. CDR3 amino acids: CASSPGQGTTYTEAFF. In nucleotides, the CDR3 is TGCGCCAGCAGCCCAGGACAGGGTACAACTTACACTGAAGCTTTCTTT.

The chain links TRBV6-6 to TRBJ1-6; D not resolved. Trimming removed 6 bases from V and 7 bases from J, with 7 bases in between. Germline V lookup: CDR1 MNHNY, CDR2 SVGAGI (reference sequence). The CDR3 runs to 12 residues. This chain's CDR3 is CASRPGNSPLHF. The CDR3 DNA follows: TGTGCCAGCAGACCGGGGAATTCACCCCTCCACTTT.

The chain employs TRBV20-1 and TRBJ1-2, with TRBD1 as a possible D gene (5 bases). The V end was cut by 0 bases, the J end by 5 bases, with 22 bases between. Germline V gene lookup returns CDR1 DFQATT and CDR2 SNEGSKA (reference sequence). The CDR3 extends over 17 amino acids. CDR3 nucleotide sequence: TGCAGTGCTAGAGATCAAGACCGACAGCCCCTCCCTTATGGCTACACCTTC. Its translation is CSARDQDRQPLPYGYTF.

The chain's CDR3 is CSVRQGSGANVLTF. CDR3 nucleotide sequence: TGCAGCGTCAGACAGGGGTCTGGGGCCAACGTCCTGACTTTC. The genes are TRBV29-1 and TRBJ2-6; the match to TRBD1 covers 8 bases. After removal of 6 bases from V and 1 base from J, the junction contained 2 bases not matched to a gene. This CDR3 region has 14 residues. Looked up from germline, CDR1 is SQVTM and CDR2 is ANQGSEA.

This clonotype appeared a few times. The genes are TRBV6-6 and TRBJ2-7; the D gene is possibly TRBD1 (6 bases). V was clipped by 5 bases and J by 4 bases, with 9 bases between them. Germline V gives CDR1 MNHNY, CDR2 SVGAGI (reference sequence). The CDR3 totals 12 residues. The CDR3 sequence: CASSPGEYEQYV. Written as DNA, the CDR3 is TGTGCCAGCAGTCCAGGGGAATACGAGCAGTACGTC.

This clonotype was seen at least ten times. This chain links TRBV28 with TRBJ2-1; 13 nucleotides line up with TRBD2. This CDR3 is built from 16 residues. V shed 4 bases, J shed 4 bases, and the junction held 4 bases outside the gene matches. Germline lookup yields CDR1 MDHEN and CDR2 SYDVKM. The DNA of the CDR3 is TGTGCCAGCAGTTCGGGGACTAGCGGGAAGTACAATGAGCAGTTCTTC. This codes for CASSSGTSGKYNEQFF.

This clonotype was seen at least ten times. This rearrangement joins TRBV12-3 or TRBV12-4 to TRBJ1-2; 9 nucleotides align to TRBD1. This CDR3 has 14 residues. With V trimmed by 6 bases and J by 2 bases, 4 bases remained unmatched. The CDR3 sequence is CASSSQGANYGYTF. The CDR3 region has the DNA TGTGCCAGCAGCTCACAGGGGGCGAACTATGGCTACACCTTC.

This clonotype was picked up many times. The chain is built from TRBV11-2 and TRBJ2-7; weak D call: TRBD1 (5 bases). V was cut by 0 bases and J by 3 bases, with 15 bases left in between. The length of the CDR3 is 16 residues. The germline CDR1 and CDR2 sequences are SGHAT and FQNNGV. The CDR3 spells CASSLDEGAMIYEQYF. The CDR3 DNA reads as TGTGCCAGCAGCTTAGATGAAGGGGCCATGATCTACGAGCAGTACTTC.